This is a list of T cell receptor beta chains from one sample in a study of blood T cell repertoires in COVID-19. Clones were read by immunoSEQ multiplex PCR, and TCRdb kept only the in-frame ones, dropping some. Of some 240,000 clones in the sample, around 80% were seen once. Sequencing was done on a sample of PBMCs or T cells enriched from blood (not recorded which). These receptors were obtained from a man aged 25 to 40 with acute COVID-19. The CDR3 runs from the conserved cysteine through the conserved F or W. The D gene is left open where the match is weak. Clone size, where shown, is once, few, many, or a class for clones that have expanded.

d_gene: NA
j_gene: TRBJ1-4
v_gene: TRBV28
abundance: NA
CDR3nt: TGTGCCAGCAGTCCACCCGGAGCTAATGAAAAACTGTTTTTT
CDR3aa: CASSPPGANEKLFF

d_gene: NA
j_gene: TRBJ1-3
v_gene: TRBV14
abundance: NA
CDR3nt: TGTGCCAGCAGCCAATTAGAATTATCCTCTGGAAACACCATATATTTT
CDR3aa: CASSQLELSSGNTIYF

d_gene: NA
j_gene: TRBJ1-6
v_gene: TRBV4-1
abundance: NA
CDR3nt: TGCGCCAGCAGCCAAGGCGGGGGAGGTAGGGTAAGGTCACCCCTCCACTTT
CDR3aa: CASSQGGGGRVRSPLHF

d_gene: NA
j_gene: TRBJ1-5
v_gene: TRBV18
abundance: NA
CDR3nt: TGTGCCAGCTCACCAACAGGCCTTAGCAATCAGCCCCAGCATTTT
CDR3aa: CASSPTGLSNQPQHF

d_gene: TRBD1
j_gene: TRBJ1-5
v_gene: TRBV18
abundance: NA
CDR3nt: TGTGCCAGCTCACCAATTGGGGGACAGGTGGGTGGTCAGCCCCAGCATTTT
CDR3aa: CASSPIGGQVGGQPQHF

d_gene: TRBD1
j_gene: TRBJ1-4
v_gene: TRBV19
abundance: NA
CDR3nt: TGTGCCAGTAGGCCGCAGGGGGCTAATGAAAAACTGTTTTTT
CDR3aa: CASRPQGANEKLFF

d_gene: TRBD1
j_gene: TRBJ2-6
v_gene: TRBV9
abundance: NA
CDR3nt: TGTGCCAGCAGCACCCGACAGGGTTGGTCTGGGGCCAACGTCCTGACTTTC
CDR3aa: CASSTRQGWSGANVLTF

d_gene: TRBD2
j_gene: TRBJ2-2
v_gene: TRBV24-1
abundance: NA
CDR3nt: TGTGCCACCCGCGAAACGGGAGGGCCCGCCGGGGAGCTGTTTTTT
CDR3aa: CATRETGGPAGELFF

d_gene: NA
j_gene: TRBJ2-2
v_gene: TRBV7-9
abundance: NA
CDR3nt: TGTGCCAGCAGCTTGAGACAGATCGGGGAGCTGTTTTTT
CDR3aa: CASSLRQIGELFF

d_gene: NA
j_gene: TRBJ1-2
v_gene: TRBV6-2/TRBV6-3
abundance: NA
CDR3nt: TGTGCCAGCAGTTACCAAGCTAATTATGGCTACACCTTC
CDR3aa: CASSYQANYGYTF

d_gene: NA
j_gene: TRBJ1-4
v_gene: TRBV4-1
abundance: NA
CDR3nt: TGCGCCAGCAGCCAAGGGGGTACAGGGCGTTTTGAAAAACTGTTTTTT
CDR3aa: CASSQGGTGRFEKLFF

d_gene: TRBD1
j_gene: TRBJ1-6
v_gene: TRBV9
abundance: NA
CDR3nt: TGTGCCAGCAGCGTCGGACAGGTCCTCCACTTT
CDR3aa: CASSVGQVLHF

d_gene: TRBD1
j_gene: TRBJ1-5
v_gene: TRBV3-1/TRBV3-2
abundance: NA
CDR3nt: TGTGCCAGCAGCGCAGGGGGAGTGGGCAATCAGCCCCAGCATTTT
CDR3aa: CASSAGGVGNQPQHF

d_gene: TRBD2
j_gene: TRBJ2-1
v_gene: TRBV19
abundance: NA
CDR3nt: TGTGCCAGTAGCGCAGCGGGGGGGCCAAATGAGCAGTTCTTC
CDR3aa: CASSAAGGPNEQFF

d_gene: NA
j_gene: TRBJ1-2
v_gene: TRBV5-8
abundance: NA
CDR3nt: TGTGCCAGCAGCCCTACGGGAGGTCTTGCCTATGGCTACACCTTC
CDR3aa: CASSPTGGLAYGYTF

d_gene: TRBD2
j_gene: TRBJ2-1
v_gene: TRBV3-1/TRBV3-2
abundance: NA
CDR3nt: TGTGCCAGCAGCCAAGATTCACTAGCGGGAGCGGAGCAGTTCTTC
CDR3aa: CASSQDSLAGAEQFF

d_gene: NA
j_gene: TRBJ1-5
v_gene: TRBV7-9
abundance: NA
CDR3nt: TGTGCCAGCAGCTTAGATCCAGGGGAGGGACAGCCCCAGCATTTT
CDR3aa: CASSLDPGEGQPQHF

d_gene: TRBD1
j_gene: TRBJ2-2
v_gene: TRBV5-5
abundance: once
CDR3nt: TGTGCCAGCAGTGCGTCGGGACAGACGAACACCGGGGAGCTGTTTTTT
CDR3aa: CASSASGQTNTGELFF

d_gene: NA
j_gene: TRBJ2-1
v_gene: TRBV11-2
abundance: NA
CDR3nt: TGTGCCAGCAGCTTAGTCACAGGGAGTCGGGATGAGCAGTTCTTC
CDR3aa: CASSLVTGSRDEQFF

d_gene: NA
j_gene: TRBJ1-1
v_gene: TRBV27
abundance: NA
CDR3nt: TGTGCCAGCAGTACGTCCCAGGGTTTTCGGTTTCACACTGAAGCTTTCTTT
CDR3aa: CASSTSQGFRFHTEAFF

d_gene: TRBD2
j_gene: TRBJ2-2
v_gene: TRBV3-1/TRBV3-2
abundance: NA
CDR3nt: TGTGCCAGCAGCCCCCGGACTAGCGGGGCCACCGGGGAGCTGTTTTTT
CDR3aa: CASSPRTSGATGELFF

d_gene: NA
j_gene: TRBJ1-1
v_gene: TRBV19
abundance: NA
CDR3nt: TGTGCCAGTAGTAGTTTTGGATCAGGGCCGAATATGAACACTGAAGCTTTCTTT
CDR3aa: CASSSFGSGPNMNTEAFF

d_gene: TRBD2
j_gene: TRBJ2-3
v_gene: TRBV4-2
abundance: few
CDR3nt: TGTGCCAGCAGCCAAGGACTAGCGGGAGGCCCAGATACGCAGTATTTT
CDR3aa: CASSQGLAGGPDTQYF

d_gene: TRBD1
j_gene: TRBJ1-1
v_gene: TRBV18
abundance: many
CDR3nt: TGTGCCAGCTCACCTAACACAGGGGGCACTGAAGCTTTCTTT
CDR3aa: CASSPNTGGTEAFF

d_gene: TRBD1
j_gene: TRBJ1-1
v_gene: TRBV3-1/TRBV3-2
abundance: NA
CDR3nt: TGTGCCAGCAGCCAAAAGACAGGGGTTGAAGCTTTCTTT
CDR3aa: CASSQKTGVEAFF

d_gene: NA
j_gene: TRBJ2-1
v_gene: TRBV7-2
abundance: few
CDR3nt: TGTGCCAGCAGCTTAGGCGGGACAGACTCCTACAATGAGCAGTTCTTC
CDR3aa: CASSLGGTDSYNEQFF

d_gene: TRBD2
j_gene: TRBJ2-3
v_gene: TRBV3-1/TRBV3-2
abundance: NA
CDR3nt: TGTGCCAGCAGCCACGGGACTAGCGGGAGGGTGGCAGATACGCAGTATTTT
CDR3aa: CASSHGTSGRVADTQYF

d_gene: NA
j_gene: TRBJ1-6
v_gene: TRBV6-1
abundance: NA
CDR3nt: TGTGCCAGCAGTGCGATAATGACAGGCACCAGAGCTAATTCACCCCTCCACTTT
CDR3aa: CASSAIMTGTRANSPLHF

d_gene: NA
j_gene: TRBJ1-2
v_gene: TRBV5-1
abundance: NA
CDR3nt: TGTGCCAGCAGCTTGGAGATCACAGGGACTAACTATGGCTACACCTTC
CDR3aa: CASSLEITGTNYGYTF

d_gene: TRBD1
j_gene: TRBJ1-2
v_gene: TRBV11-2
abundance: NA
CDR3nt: TGTGCCAGCAGCTTAGATCGGACAGGGGGCCAAGGCTACACCTTC
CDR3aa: CASSLDRTGGQGYTF

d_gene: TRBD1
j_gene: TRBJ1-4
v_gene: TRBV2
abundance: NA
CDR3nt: TGTGCCAGCAGTTACGCCGGACCAGGGGGCGATGAAAAACTGTTTTTT
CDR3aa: CASSYAGPGGDEKLFF

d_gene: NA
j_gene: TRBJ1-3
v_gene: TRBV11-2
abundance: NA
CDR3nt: TGTGCCAGCAGCTTAAGCAGAAACACCATATATTTT
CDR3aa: CASSLSRNTIYF

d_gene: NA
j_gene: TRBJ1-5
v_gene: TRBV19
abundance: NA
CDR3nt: TGTGCCAGTAGTTCGGGTAGCAATCAGCCCCAGCATTTT
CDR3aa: CASSSGSNQPQHF

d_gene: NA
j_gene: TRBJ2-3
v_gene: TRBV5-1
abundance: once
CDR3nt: TGTGCCAGCAGCCCCGGGGGCACAGATACGCAGTATTTT
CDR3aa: CASSPGGTDTQYF

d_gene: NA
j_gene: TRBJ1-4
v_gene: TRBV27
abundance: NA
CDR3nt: TGTGCCAGCAGTTCCTTCCCGGGACTTACTAATGAAAAACTGTTTTTT
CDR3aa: CASSSFPGLTNEKLFF

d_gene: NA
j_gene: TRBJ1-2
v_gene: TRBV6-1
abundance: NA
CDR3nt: TGTGCCAGCAGTGAAGCTACGTCGGGCTATGGCTACACCTTC
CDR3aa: CASSEATSGYGYTF

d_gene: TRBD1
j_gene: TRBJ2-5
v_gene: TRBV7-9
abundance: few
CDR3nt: TGTGCCAGCAGCTTTGGACAGGGTCAAGAGACCCAGTACTTC
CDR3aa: CASSFGQGQETQYF

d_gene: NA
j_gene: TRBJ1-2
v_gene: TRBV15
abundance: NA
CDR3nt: TGTGCCACCAGCAGAGAAGGGAGCGACTATGGCTACACCTTC
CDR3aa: CATSREGSDYGYTF

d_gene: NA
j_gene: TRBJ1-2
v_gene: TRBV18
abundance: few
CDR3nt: TGTGCCAGCTCACCGTCACAGGGCGGCTACACCTTC
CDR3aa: CASSPSQGGYTF

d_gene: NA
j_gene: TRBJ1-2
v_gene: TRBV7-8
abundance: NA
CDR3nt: TGTGCCAGCACCCCCGGAGAGCTACCCAACTATGGCTACACCTTC
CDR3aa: CASTPGELPNYGYTF

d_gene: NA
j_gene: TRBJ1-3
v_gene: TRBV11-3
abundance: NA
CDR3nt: TGTGCCAGCAGCTCCTCCGGGGGAATTTCTGGAAACACCATATATTTT
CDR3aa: CASSSSGGISGNTIYF

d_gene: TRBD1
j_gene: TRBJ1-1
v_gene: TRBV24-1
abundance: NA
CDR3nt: TGTGCCACCAGTGGAGGAGACAGGGACACTGAAGCTTTCTTT
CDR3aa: CATSGGDRDTEAFF

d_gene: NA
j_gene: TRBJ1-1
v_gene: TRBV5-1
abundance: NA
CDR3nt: TGCGCCAGCGCGGTAGAGACATGGAGGATGAACACTGAAGCTTTCTTT
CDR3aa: CASAVETWRMNTEAFF

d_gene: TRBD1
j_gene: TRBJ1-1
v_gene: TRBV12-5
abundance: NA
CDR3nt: TGTGCTAGTGGAGCCGGGACCACAGGGGCTGAAGCTTTCTTT
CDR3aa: CASGAGTTGAEAFF

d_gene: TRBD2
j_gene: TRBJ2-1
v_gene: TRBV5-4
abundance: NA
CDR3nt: TGTGCCAGCAGCTTGGCCGGCAAGCGGGAGGGCCAGTTGAATGAGCAGTTCTTC
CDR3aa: CASSLAGKREGQLNEQFF

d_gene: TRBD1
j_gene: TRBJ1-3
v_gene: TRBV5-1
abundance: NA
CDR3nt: TGCGCCAGCAGCTCTAGCGGGACAGTTGGAAACACCATATATTTT
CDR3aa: CASSSSGTVGNTIYF